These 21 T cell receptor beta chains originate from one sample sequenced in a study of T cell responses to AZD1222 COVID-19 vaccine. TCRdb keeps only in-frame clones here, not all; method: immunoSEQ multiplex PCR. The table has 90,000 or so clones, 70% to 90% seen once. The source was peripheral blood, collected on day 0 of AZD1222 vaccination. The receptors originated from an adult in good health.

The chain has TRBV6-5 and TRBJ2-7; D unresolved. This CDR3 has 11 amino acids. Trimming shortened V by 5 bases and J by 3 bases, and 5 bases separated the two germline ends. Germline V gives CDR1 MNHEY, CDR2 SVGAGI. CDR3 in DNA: TGTGCCAGCAGTCACCTCTACGAGCAGTACTTC. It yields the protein CASSHLYEQYF.

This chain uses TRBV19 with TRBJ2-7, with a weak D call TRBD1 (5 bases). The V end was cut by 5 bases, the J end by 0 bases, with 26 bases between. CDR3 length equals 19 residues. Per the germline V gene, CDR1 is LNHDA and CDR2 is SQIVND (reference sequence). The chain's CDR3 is CASSPRTNSKRGTSYEQYF. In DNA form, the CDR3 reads TGTGCCAGTAGTCCTCGGACAAATTCCAAACGAGGTACCTCCTACGAGCAGTACTTC.

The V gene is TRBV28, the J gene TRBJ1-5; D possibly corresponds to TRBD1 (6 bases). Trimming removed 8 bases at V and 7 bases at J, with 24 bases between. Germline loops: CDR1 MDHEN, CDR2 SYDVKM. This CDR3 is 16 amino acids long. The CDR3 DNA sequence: TGTGCCAGCGGAATACGAGGAGGGGGGGTTCGGCAGCCCCAGCATTTT. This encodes CASGIRGGGVRQPQHF. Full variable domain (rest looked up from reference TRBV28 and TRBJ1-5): DVKVTQSSRYLVKRTGEKVFLECVQDMDHENMFWYRQDPGLGLRLIYFSYDVKMKEKGDIPEGYSVSREKKERFSLILESASTNQTSMYLCASGIRGGGVRQPQHFGDGTRLSIL.

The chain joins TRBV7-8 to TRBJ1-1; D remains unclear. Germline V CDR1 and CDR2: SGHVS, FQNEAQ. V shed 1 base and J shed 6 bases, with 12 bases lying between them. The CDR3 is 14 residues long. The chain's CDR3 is CASSLEPRPPEAFF. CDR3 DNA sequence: TGTGCCAGCAGCTTAGAGCCTAGACCCCCTGAAGCTTTCTTT.

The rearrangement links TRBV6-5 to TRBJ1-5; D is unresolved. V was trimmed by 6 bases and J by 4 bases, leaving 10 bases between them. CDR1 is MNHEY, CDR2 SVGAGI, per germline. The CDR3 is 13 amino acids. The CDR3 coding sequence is TGTGCCAGCAGCAACTCCCCAAATCAGCCCCAGCATTTT. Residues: CASSNSPNQPQHF.

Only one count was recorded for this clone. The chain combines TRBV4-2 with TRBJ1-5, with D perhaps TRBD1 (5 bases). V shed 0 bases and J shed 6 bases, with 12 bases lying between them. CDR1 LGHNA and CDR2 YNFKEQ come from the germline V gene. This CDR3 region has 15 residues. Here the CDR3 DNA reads TGTGCCAGCAGCCAAGATTTCAGGCAGGGTCAGCCCCAGCATTTT. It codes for CASSQDFRQGQPQHF.

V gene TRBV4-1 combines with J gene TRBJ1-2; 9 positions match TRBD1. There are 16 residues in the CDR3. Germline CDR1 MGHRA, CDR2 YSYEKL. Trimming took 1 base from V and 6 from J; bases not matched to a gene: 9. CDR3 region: CASSQAGTGKRDGYTF. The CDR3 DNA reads TGCGCCAGCAGCCAAGCCGGGACAGGGAAGCGGGATGGCTACACCTTC.

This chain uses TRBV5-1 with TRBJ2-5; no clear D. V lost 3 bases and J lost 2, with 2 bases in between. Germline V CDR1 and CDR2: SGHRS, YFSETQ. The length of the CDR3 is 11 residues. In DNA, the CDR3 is TGCGCCAGCAGCTGGCAAGAGACCCAGTACTTC. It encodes CASSWQETQYF.

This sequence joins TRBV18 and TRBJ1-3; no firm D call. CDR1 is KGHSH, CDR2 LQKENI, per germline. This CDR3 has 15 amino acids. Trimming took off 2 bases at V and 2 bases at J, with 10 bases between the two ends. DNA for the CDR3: TGTGCCAGCTCACCAAACAGTTTGACTGGAAACACCATATATTTT. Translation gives CASSPNSLTGNTIYF.

The CDR3 DNA is TGTGCCATCAGTGGAGGGATCTCCTACGAGCAGTACTTC. It specifies CAISGGISYEQYF. The chain joins TRBV10-3 to TRBJ2-7, with D possibly being TRBD2 (5 bases). The germline V gene encodes CDR1 ENHRY and CDR2 SYGVKD. The CDR3 covers 13 residues. Trimming cost V 4 bases and J 0 bases, with 7 bases left between them.

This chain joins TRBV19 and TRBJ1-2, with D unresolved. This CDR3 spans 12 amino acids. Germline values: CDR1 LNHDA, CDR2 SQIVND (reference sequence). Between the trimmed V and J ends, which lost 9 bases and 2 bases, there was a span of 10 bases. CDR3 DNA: TGTGCCAGCACGTCAAACAACTATGGCTACACCTTC. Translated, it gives CASTSNNYGYTF.

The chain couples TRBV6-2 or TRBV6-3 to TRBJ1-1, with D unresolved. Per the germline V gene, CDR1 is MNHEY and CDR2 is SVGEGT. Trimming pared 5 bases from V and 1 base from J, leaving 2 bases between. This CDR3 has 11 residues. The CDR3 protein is CASSENTEAFF. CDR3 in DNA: TGTGCCAGCAGTGAGAACACTGAAGCTTTCTTT.

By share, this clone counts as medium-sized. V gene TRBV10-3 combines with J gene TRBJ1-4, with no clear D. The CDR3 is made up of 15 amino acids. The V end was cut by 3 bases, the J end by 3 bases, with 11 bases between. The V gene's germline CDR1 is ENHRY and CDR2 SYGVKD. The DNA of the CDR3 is TGTGCCATCAGTGACGGCGGGAAGGCTAATGAAAAACTGTTTTTT. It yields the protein CAISDGGKANEKLFF.

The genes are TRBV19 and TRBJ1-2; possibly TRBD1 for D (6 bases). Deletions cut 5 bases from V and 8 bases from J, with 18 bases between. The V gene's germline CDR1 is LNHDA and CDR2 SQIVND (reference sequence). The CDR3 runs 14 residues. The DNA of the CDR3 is TGTGCCAGTAGTCCGTCCCAGGGGAGAGGAGGCTACACCTTC. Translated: CASSPSQGRGGYTF.

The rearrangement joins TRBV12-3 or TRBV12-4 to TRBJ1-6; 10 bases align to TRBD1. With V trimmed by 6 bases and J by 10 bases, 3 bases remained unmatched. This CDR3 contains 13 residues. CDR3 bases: TGTGCCAGCAGCGGGACAGGGGTATCACCCCTCCACTTT. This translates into CASSGTGVSPLHF.

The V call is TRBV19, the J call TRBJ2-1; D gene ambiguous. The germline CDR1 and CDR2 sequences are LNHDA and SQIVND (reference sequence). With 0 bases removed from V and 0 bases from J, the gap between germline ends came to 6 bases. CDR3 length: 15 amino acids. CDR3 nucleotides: TGTGCCAGTAGTATAGAGGGTAGCTCCTACAATGAGCAGTTCTTC. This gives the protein CASSIEGSSYNEQFF. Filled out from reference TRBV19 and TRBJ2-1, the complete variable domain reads DGGITQSPKYLFRKEGQNVTLSCEQNLNHDAMYWYRQDPGQGLRLIYYSQIVNDFQKGDIAEGYSVSREKKESFPLTVTSAQKNPTAFYLCASSIEGSSYNEQFFGPGTRLTVL.

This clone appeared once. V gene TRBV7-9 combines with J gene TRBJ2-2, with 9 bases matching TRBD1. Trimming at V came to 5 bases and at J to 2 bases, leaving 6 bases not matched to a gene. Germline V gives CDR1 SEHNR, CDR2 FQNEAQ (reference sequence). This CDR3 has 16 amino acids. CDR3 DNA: TGTGCCAGCAGCCCAAGGGACAGGGCAAACACCGGGGAGCTGTTTTTT. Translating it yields CASSPRDRANTGELFF. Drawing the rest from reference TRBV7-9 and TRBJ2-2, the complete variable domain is DTGVSQNPRHKITKRGQNVTFRCDPISEHNRLYWYRQTLGQGPEFLTYFQNEAQLEKSRLLSDRFSAERPKGSFSTLEIQRTEQGDSAMYLCASSPRDRANTGELFFGEGSRLTVL.

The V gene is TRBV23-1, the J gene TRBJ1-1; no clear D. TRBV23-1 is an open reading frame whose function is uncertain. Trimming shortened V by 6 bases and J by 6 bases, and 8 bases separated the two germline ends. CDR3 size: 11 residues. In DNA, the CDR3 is TGCGCCAGCAGAAAGGGTCCTGAAGCTTTCTTT. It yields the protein CASRKGPEAFF.

This chain's CDR3 is CASSIPGSSGNTIYF. The CDR3 nucleotides read TGTGCCAGTAGTATCCCCGGCAGCTCTGGAAACACCATATATTTT. V is TRBV19 and J is TRBJ1-3; D unclear. Deletions cut 3 bases from V and 0 bases from J, with 9 bases between. Germline CDR1 is LNHDA and CDR2 is SQIVND (reference sequence). The CDR3 runs to 15 residues.

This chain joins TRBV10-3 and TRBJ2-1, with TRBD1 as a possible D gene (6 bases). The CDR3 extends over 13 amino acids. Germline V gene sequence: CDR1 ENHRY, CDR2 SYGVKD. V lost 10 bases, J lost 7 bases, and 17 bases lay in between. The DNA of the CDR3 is TGTGCCACCACCCTGGGACAAAGAAATGAGCAGTTCTTC. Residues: CATTLGQRNEQFF.

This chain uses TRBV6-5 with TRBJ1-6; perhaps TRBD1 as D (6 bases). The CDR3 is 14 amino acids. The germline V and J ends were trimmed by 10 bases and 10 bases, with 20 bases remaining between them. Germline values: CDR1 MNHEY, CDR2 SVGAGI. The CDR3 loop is CATTSGALWSPLHF. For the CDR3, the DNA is TGTGCCACCACTTCGGGGGCGCTTTGGTCACCCCTCCACTTT.